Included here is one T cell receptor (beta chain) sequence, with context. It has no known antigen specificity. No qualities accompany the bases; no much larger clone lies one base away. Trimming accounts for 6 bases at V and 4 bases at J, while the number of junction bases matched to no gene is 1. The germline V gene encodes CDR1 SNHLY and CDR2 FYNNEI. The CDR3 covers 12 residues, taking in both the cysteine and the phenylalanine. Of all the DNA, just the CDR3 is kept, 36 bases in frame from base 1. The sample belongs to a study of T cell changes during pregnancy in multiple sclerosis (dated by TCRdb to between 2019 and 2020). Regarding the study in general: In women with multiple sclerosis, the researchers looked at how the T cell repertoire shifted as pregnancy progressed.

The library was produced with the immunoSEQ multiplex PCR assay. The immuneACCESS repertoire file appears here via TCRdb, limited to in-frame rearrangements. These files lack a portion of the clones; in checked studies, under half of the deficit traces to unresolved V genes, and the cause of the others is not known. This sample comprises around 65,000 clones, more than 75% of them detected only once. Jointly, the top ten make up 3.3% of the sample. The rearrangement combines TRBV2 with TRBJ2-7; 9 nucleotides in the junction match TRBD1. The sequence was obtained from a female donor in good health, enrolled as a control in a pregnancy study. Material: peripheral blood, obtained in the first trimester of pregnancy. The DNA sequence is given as TGTGCCAGCAGGACAGGGGGGTACGAGCAGTACTTC. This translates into CASRTGGYEQYF.